These 13 T cell receptor beta chains came from one sample sequenced in a study of T cell repertoires in cytomegalovirus infection. Via MiXCR, TCRdb re-called the reads, giving one row per CDR3 protein. The repertoire has 100,000 to 150,000 distinct CDR3 sequences, about 10% of them found once; the top ten carry 10%. Material for sequencing was PBMCs. These receptors were obtained from a human donor in good health (CMV status not recorded). Some clones in this sample may be carry-over from other donors' samples.

The chain links TRBV5-1 to TRBJ2-1; D unresolved. Germline assignment: CDR1 SGHRS and CDR2 YFSETQ. V was cut by 2 bases and J by 2 bases, with 8 bases left in between. CDR3 length equals 14 residues. CDR3 DNA: TGCGCCAGCAGCTTACCTCCTGCCTACAATGAGCAGTTCTTC. Translating gives CASSLPPAYNEQFF.

This clonotype has at least ten counts. This sequence joins TRBV7-9 and TRBJ1-1, with TRBD1 matching over 7 bases. Germline assignment: CDR1 SEHNR and CDR2 FQNEAQ (reference sequence). The CDR3 totals 15 residues. The junction had 8 bases not matched to a gene; V was cut back by 3 bases and J by 4 bases. CDR3: CASSLPTGVGTEAFF. DNA of the CDR3: TGTGCCAGCAGCTTGCCAACAGGGGTCGGCACTGAAGCTTTCTTT.

This clonotype showed up just a few times. The chain is built from TRBV3-1 and TRBJ2-2; D gene ambiguous. This CDR3 is 14 amino acids long. The V end lost 4 bases, the J end lost 3 bases, and 9 bases lay between the germline ends. The germline CDR1 and CDR2 sequences are LGHDT and YNNKEL (reference sequence). This CDR3 reads CASSPPADTGELFF. In DNA form, the CDR3 reads TGTGCCAGCAGCCCCCCTGCGGACACCGGGGAGCTGTTTTTT.

The chain combines TRBV6-5 with TRBJ1-1, with 7 nucleotides matching TRBD1. Per the germline V gene, CDR1 is MNHEY and CDR2 is SVGAGI. Trimming cost V 4 bases and J 4 bases; bases outside gene matches: 9. The CDR3 has 15 amino acids. The CDR3 spells CASSFGNRGGTEAFF. CDR3 in DNA: TGTGCCAGCAGTTTTGGGAACAGGGGAGGCACTGAAGCTTTCTTT.

This clonotype was detected ten times or more. The DNA for the CDR3 is TGCAGTGCTTTGAGCGGGGGCGGCCACAATGAGCAGTTCTTC. It codes for CSALSGGGHNEQFF. The chain combines TRBV20-1 with TRBJ2-1, with 8 bases lining up with TRBD2. J lost 5 bases, V lost 5 bases, and 8 bases had no gene match. The CDR3 runs to 14 residues. The germline gives CDR1 DFQATT, CDR2 SNEGSKA (reference sequence).

This clonotype was recorded many times. The V gene is TRBV2, the J gene TRBJ2-6; no clear D. The V end lost 6 bases, the J end lost 0 bases, and 3 bases lay between the germline ends. This CDR3 has 13 amino acids. CDR1 SNHLY and CDR2 FYNNEI come from the germline V gene. CDR3 sequence reads: CASRISGANVLTF. In nucleotides, the CDR3 is TGTGCCAGCAGGATCTCTGGGGCCAACGTCCTGACTTTC.

This clonotype came up many times. The chain has TRBV5-4 and TRBJ2-1, with TRBD1 matching over 8 bases. V was pared by 1 base and J by 7 bases, with 1 base of the junction left unmatched. The CDR3 totals 13 residues. The germline V gene encodes CDR1 SGHNT and CDR2 YYREEE (reference sequence). The CDR3 sequence is CASSLQGANEQFF. CDR3 DNA: TGTGCCAGCAGCTTGCAGGGGGCAAATGAGCAGTTCTTC. The whole variable domain, remainder taken from reference TRBV5-4 and TRBJ2-1, is ETGVTQSPTHLIKTRGQQVTLRCSSQSGHNTVSWYQQALGQGPQFIFQYYREEENGRGNFPPRFSGLQFPNYSSELNVNALELDDSALYLCASSLQGANEQFFGPGTRLTVL.

In this sample, this clonotype turned up many times. This chain links TRBV7-2 with TRBJ2-6; D is perhaps TRBD1 (6 bases). V was clipped by 4 bases and J by 0 bases, with 7 bases between them. The CDR3 consists of 15 residues. From germline, CDR1 is SGHTA and CDR2 FQGNSA. CDR3 sequence: CASSSGVSGANVLTF. The CDR3 nucleotides are TGTGCCAGCAGCTCAGGGGTCTCTGGGGCCAACGTCCTGACTTTC.

This clonotype was recorded a few times. The rearrangement joins TRBV20-1 to TRBJ1-1; 9 positions match TRBD1. Trimming removed 6 bases from V and 1 base from J; junction bases left unmatched: 9. Germline V gene sequence: CDR1 DFQATT, CDR2 SNEGSKA (reference sequence). The CDR3 sequence is 15 residues long. This chain's CDR3 is CSASGQGLGNTEAFF. The CDR3 region has the DNA TGCAGTGCGAGTGGACAGGGGCTGGGGAACACTGAAGCTTTCTTT.

This sequence joins TRBV20-1 and TRBJ2-5; no firm D call. The CDR3 runs 12 residues. Trimming removed 2 bases at V and 2 bases at J, with 6 bases between. Germline assignment: CDR1 DFQATT and CDR2 SNEGSKA (reference sequence). CDR3 protein: CSARSSQETQYF. The CDR3 bases are TGCAGTGCTAGATCCTCGCAAGAGACCCAGTACTTC.

This chain uses TRBV6-5 with TRBJ1-1, with no clear D. From germline, CDR1 is MNHEY and CDR2 SVGAGI. Trimming shortened V by 2 bases and J by 0 bases, and 10 bases separated the two germline ends. This CDR3 contains 15 residues. The CDR3 loop reads CASSYQGGLNTEAFF. The CDR3 DNA sequence: TGTGCCAGCAGTTACCAAGGCGGATTGAACACTGAAGCTTTCTTT.

This clonotype was observed at least ten times. J is TRBJ2-3 and V is TRBV28, with D perhaps TRBD1 or TRBD2 (5 bases each). Germline CDR1 MDHEN, CDR2 SYDVKM. This CDR3 spans 14 amino acids. The V end was cut by 6 bases, the J end by 2 bases, with 12 bases between. CDR3 amino acids: CASSQPGPTDTQYF. CDR3 in DNA: TGTGCCAGCAGCCAACCGGGGCCCACAGATACGCAGTATTTT.

This clonotype occurred many times. The V gene is TRBV28, the J gene TRBJ2-7; D unresolved. The CDR3 loop spans 13 amino acids. Trimming left V 3 bases short and J 2 bases short, with 8 bases between. Germline V gene data show CDR1 as MDHEN and CDR2 as SYDVKM. CDR3 sequence reads: CASSFTFPYEQYF. CDR3 DNA: TGTGCCAGCAGTTTTACGTTTCCCTACGAGCAGTACTTC.